This T cell receptor (beta chain) appears in the sequencing data of a study of blood T cell repertoires in COVID-19. Libraries were prepared by immunoSEQ multiplex PCR; TCRdb keeps only in-frame clonotypes and omits some of them. The data hold 200,000 to 250,000 clones, with approximately 82% observed a single time. This CDR3 region has 16 residues. Per the germline V gene, CDR1 is SGHRS and CDR2 is YFSETQ. V shed 1 base and J shed 0 bases, with 11 bases lying between them. The source material was peripheral blood. This TCR was sampled from a man aged 45-65 years with active or convalescent COVID-19. The rearrangement joins TRBV5-1 to TRBJ1-3; D gene unclear. The CDR3 nucleotides are TGCGCCAGCAGCTTGCCAGGAGGAGGCTCTGGAAACACCATATATTTT. Residues: CASSLPGGGSGNTIYF.